These 8 T cell receptor beta chains came from one sample sequenced in a study of cytomegalovirus exposure and HLA in healthy donors. 60 Vbeta and 13 Jbeta primers were used in PCR. Assay used: immunoSEQ multiplex PCR; TCRdb lists only in-frame clones, some missing. The table includes about 260,000 clones, under 80% detected once. Material for sequencing was PBMCs. All receptors derive from a female donor in good health and CMV-seronegative.

The chain is built from TRBV5-6 and TRBJ2-7; 7 bases are a match to TRBD1. Per germline, CDR1 SGHDT and CDR2 YYEEEE. The CDR3 is made up of 15 amino acids. The trim removed 0 bases at V and 4 bases at J, leaving 7 bases unmatched. The CDR3 region is CASSLGRDRPYEQYF. Here the CDR3 DNA reads TGTGCCAGCAGCTTGGGCCGGGACAGACCTTACGAGCAGTACTTC. Complete variable domain (other parts from reference TRBV5-6 and TRBJ2-7): DAGVTQSPTHLIKTRGQQVTLRCSPKSGHDTVSWYQQALGQGPQFIFQYYEEEERQRGNFPDRFSGHQFPNYSSELNVNALLLGDSALYLCASSLGRDRPYEQYFGPGTRLTVT.

A few counts support this clone. V gene TRBV5-1 combines with J gene TRBJ1-2; D gene ambiguous. The V end was cut by 4 bases, the J end by 3 bases, with 7 bases between. CDR1 is SGHRS and CDR2 is YFSETQ in the germline V gene. The CDR3 extends over 12 amino acids. For the CDR3, the DNA is TGCGCCAGCAGCAATTCGGACTATGGCTACACCTTC. Translation gives CASSNSDYGYTF. Full variable domain (outside the CDR3, taken from reference TRBV5-1 and TRBJ1-2): KAGVTQTPRYLIKTRGQQVTLSCSPISGHRSVSWYQQTPGQGLQFLFEYFSETQRNKGNFPGRFSGRQFSNSRSEMNVSTLELGDSALYLCASSNSDYGYTFGSGTRLTVV.

This CDR3 reads CASSLPSTSGRYQETQYF. CDR3 DNA sequence: TGTGCCAGCAGCTTACCGTCTACTAGCGGGAGGTACCAAGAGACCCAGTACTTC. V and J are TRBV7-7 and TRBJ2-5; 12 bases are a match to TRBD2. The CDR3 extends over 18 amino acids. J gave up 0 bases and V 2 bases, and 7 bases lay outside the gene matches. Germline V gene data show CDR1 as SSHAT and CDR2 as FNYEAQ (reference sequence).

The rearrangement links TRBV6-4 to TRBJ1-6, with TRBD1 matching over 7 bases. This CDR3 contains 15 residues. With V trimmed by 0 bases and J by 8 bases, 4 bases remained unmatched. Germline CDR1 is MRHNA and CDR2 is SNTAGT. CDR3 nucleotide sequence: TGTGCCAGCAGTGACTCGACACAGGGGCATTCACCCCTCCACTTT. It yields the protein CASSDSTQGHSPLHF.

This clone was detected only a few times. The chain uses TRBV29-1 and TRBJ2-1; weak D call: TRBD2 (6 bases). V lost 5 bases and J lost 0, with 14 bases in between. Germline V gene data show CDR1 as SQVTM and CDR2 as ANQGSEA. The CDR3 length is 15 residues. The CDR3 sequence is CSVKAERASYNEQFF. CDR3 coding DNA: TGCAGCGTTAAGGCTGAGCGGGCCTCCTACAATGAGCAGTTCTTC.

V gene TRBV5-1 combines with J gene TRBJ2-3; 10 bases fit TRBD2. The CDR3 is made up of 16 amino acids. V lost 2 bases, J lost 0 bases, and 3 bases stayed unmatched. Looked up from germline, CDR1 is SGHRS and CDR2 is YFSETQ. The CDR3 DNA reads TGCGCCAGCAGCTTAATAGCGGGAGGTAGCACAGATACGCAGTATTTT. It translates to CASSLIAGGSTDTQYF.

This chain joins TRBV18 and TRBJ1-1; TRBD1 aligns across 8 bases. CDR3 length: 16 amino acids. Germline CDR1 and CDR2: KGHSH and LQKENI. J was trimmed by 5 bases and V by 2 bases; bases with no gene match: 10. CDR3 sequence reads: CASSPVFPQGETEAFF. The CDR3 DNA sequence: TGTGCCAGCTCACCAGTTTTTCCACAGGGGGAAACTGAAGCTTTCTTT.

This sequence joins TRBV7-9 and TRBJ2-7, with 9 positions matching TRBD2. CDR3 length equals 17 residues. Unmatched junction bases numbered 12, after V lost 1 base and J lost 5 bases. CDR1 SEHNR and CDR2 FQNEAQ come from the germline V gene (reference sequence). CDR3 in amino acids: CASSLGGLSGSRNEQYF. DNA for the CDR3: TGTGCCAGCAGCTTAGGGGGACTTAGCGGGAGTCGAAACGAGCAGTACTTC.